Below are 5 T cell receptor beta chains sequenced from a single sample in a study of blood T cell repertoires in COVID-19. Generated by immunoSEQ multiplex PCR, the TCRdb table keeps only in-frame clones and is missing some. This table holds a few hundred thousand clones, approximately 85% found once. Sequencing input: PBMCs or T cells enriched from blood (not recorded which). The receptor source for this set is a woman aged 45-60 years who had recovered from COVID-19.

This clone was seen once. V usage is TRBV6-4 and J usage is TRBJ1-2; D uncertain. The CDR3 is 14 residues long. The V and J ends lost 7 bases and 8 bases respectively, with 20 bases between them. In germline, CDR1 is MRHNA, CDR2 SNTAGT. CDR3: CASIFLDMIRGYTF. The CDR3 DNA reads TGTGCCAGCATATTCCTTGACATGATCAGGGGCTACACCTTC.

This chain links TRBV5-1 with TRBJ2-7, with 7 positions matching TRBD1. V lost 5 bases to trimming and J lost 0 bases; unmatched junction nucleotides: 8. The germline V gene has CDR1 SGHRS and CDR2 YFSETQ. The CDR3 extends over 15 amino acids. CDR3 sequence reads: CASSATRDSSYEQYF. Written as DNA, the CDR3 is TGCGCCAGCAGTGCAACTAGGGACAGCTCCTACGAGCAGTACTTC.

Here the CDR3 reads CASSLSRTGTSVTDTQYF. The CDR3 nucleotides are TGTGCCAGCAGCTTGAGCAGAACCGGGACTAGCGTCACAGATACGCAGTATTTT. The chain joins TRBV11-2 to TRBJ2-3; 10 positions agree with TRBD2. The CDR3 covers 18 residues. Germline V gives CDR1 SGHAT, CDR2 FQNNGV. The V segment lost 3 bases and the J segment 2 bases; nucleotides outside the gene matches: 11.

The chain couples TRBV10-2 to TRBJ1-5; 10 bases match TRBD1. J lost 4 bases, V lost 5 bases, and 11 bases had no gene match. In germline, CDR1 is WSHSY, CDR2 SAAADI. The CDR3 has 17 amino acids. CDR3 in DNA: TGCGCCAGCAGTCGCTCGACAGGGGGCGTCCAGAATCAGCCCCAGCATTTT. Translation gives CASSRSTGGVQNQPQHF.

This clone has a single count. The chain carries TRBV4-2 and TRBJ1-2; D remains ambiguous. The CDR3 runs 12 residues. The V end lost 3 bases, the J end lost 8 bases, and 10 bases lay between the germline ends. Germline V gene data show CDR1 as LGHNA and CDR2 as YNFKEQ. This CDR3 is CASSHLGEGYTF. CDR3 coding DNA: TGTGCCAGCAGCCACTTAGGAGAAGGCTACACCTTC.